Following are 29 T cell receptor beta chains from one sample sequenced in a study of beta chain features in type 1 diabetes (dated by TCRdb to 2017 to 2018). Receptor libraries were prepared by the immunoSEQ multiplex PCR assay. The entire amount of isolated RNA was reverse transcribed using the High Capacity cDNA Reverse Transcription Kit, so the sequenced TCRB transcripts were expressed ones. TCRdb retrieved this table from immuneACCESS and kept in-frame rearrangements only. Not all clones are present; in checked studies, unresolved V genes account for under half, and no reason is known for the remainder. Across this sample there are 970,000 or so clones, with 15% to 20% seen only once. 0.023% of the sample is in the top ten clones. The sequenced sample consisted of naive CD4+ T cells from blood. The sample's cell subset or site label is to be understood as: true naive CD4+ T cells. Source of these receptors: a woman aged 18-29 years in good health.

This clone has a handful of counts. This chain connects TRBV28 to TRBJ2-3; D gene uncertain. The V gene's germline CDR1 is MDHEN and CDR2 SYDVKM. V was pared by 5 bases and J by 3 bases, with 6 bases between. The CDR3 has 12 residues. Written as DNA, the CDR3 is TGTGCCAGCAGTGGAACTACAGATACGCAGTATTTT. Translated, it gives CASSGTTDTQYF.

This clone has just a few counts. V gene TRBV5-4 combines with J gene TRBJ2-1, with D tentatively TRBD1 (7 bases). CDR1 is SGHNT, CDR2 YYREEE, per germline (reference sequence). The V end was cut by 4 bases, the J end by 8 bases, with 16 bases between. CDR3 length: 14 amino acids. CDR3 residues: CASSKNQGGHEQFF. The CDR3 nucleotides read TGTGCCAGCAGCAAAAACCAGGGGGGACATGAGCAGTTCTTC.

This sequence joins TRBV18 and TRBJ2-1; weak D call: TRBD2 (6 bases). Per the germline V gene, CDR1 is KGHSH and CDR2 is LQKENI. This CDR3 has 13 amino acids. Trimming shortened V by 4 bases and J by 6 bases, and 10 bases separated the two germline ends. The CDR3 DNA follows: TGTGCCAGCTCACTTATGGGACTCAATGAGCAGTTCTTC. This gives the protein CASSLMGLNEQFF.

This sequence joins TRBV18 and TRBJ1-5; D gene uncertain. The germline gives CDR1 KGHSH, CDR2 LQKENI. The CDR3 has 17 residues. Trimming took 2 bases from V and 1 from J, leaving 15 bases between them. CDR3 amino acids: CASSPFEAIGSNQPQHF. In nucleotides, the CDR3 is TGTGCCAGCTCACCATTCGAGGCGATCGGAAGCAATCAGCCCCAGCATTTT.

The V and J genes are TRBV18 and TRBJ2-5; tentative D call: TRBD2 (6 bases). Germline CDR1 reads KGHSH; CDR2 reads LQKENI. The CDR3 consists of 15 residues. Trimming shortened V by 3 bases and J by 5 bases, and 16 bases separated the two germline ends. The CDR3 nucleotides are TGTGCCAGCTCACCGCGGAGGGGAGATGGGGAGACCCAGTACTTC. This encodes CASSPRRGDGETQYF.

This chain connects TRBV15 to TRBJ1-4, with D possibly being TRBD1 (5 bases). The CDR3 covers 16 residues. The germline CDR1 and CDR2 sequences are LNHNV and YYDKDF (reference sequence). The V gene lost 0 bases and the J gene lost 11 bases, with 19 bases spanning the gap. The CDR3 protein is CATSRDTILVGGKLFF. For the CDR3, the DNA is TGTGCCACCAGCAGAGATACTATCCTGGTCGGGGGGAAACTGTTTTTT.

V and J are TRBV11-2 and TRBJ2-1; D remains unclear. This CDR3 has 15 residues. V was pared by 2 bases and J by 5 bases, with 13 bases between. The germline V gene encodes CDR1 SGHAT and CDR2 FQNNGV. For the CDR3, the DNA is TGTGCCAGCAGCTTAAACGGTCTTAGGGACAATGAGCAGTTCTTC. Translating it yields CASSLNGLRDNEQFF.

The chain combines TRBV6-6 with TRBJ2-5, with D unclear. This CDR3 is built from 13 residues. The germline V and J ends were trimmed by 2 bases and 0 bases, with 4 bases remaining between them. Germline CDR1 is MNHNY and CDR2 is SVGAGI (reference sequence). This CDR3 reads CASSYLDQETQYF. Here the CDR3 DNA reads TGTGCCAGCAGTTACCTCGACCAAGAGACCCAGTACTTC.

This clone was seen a few times. The genes are TRBV5-1 and TRBJ2-1; no firm D call. There are 14 residues in the CDR3. V lost 0 bases, J lost 2 bases, and 6 bases lay in between. Germline V gives CDR1 SGHRS, CDR2 YFSETQ. The DNA of the CDR3 is TGCGCCAGCAGCTTGGGGACCGCCTACAATGAGCAGTTCTTC. Protein: CASSLGTAYNEQFF.

The chain is built from TRBV19 and TRBJ2-1; maybe TRBD2 (5 bases). Germline V lookup: CDR1 LNHDA, CDR2 SQIVND (reference sequence). Trimming shortened V by 3 bases and J by 4 bases, and 7 bases separated the two germline ends. The CDR3 runs to 13 residues. CDR3 coding DNA: TGTGCCAGTAGTATGAGGGAATACAATGAGCAGTTCTTC. Its protein product is CASSMREYNEQFF.

V is TRBV27 and J is TRBJ2-6, with D possibly matching TRBD2 (5 bases). Trimming took 4 bases from V and 0 from J, leaving 7 bases between them. This CDR3 contains 15 residues. CDR1 is MNHEY, CDR2 SMNVEV, per germline (reference sequence). CDR3 in DNA: TGTGCCAGCAGTTATGGGAGCTCTGGGGCCAACGTCCTGACTTTC. Translation: CASSYGSSGANVLTF.

Points on this clone: One junction end does not reproduce the germline sequence, and a read error may be involved. V gene TRBV6-6 combines with J gene TRBJ2-7, with 8 bases aligning to TRBD2. The CDR3 extends over 11 amino acids. Germline-derived CDR1 and CDR2 are MNHNY and SVGAGI (reference sequence). In DNA form, the CDR3 reads TGTGCCAGCAGTAAAGATCCAGCGGGGGTTTTC. As protein: CASSKDPAGVF.

This clone was observed a single time. The chain combines TRBV28 with TRBJ2-1; D may be TRBD1 (5 bases). This CDR3 contains 18 residues. Looked up from germline, CDR1 is MDHEN and CDR2 is SYDVKM. V lost 1 base and J 9 bases, leaving 25 bases between the germline ends. The CDR3 DNA reads TGTGCCAGCAGTTTATTTCCCAGGGCCCCTACGCGTGGTGGTGAGCAGTTCTTC. Translated: CASSLFPRAPTRGGEQFF. The whole variable domain, remainder taken from reference TRBV28 and TRBJ2-1, is DVKVTQSSRYLVKRTGEKVFLECVQDMDHENMFWYRQDPGLGLRLIYFSYDVKMKEKGDIPEGYSVSREKKERFSLILESASTNQTSMYLCASSLFPRAPTRGGEQFFGPGTRLTVL.

This chain connects TRBV10-3 to TRBJ1-2; possible D gene TRBD1, 5 bases. The length of the CDR3 is 14 residues. V lost 4 bases to trimming and J lost 4 bases, with 13 bases between them. Germline CDR1 reads ENHRY; CDR2 reads SYGVKD. CDR3 nucleotide sequence: TGTGCCATCAGTGGCCCAGACAGCGGCTATGGCTACACCTTC. This encodes CAISGPDSGYGYTF.

V usage is TRBV5-1 and J usage is TRBJ2-7; TRBD1 aligns across 11 bases. Germline CDR1 and CDR2: SGHRS and YFSETQ. The CDR3 runs to 15 residues. After removal of 4 bases from V and 3 bases from J, the junction contained 6 bases not matched to a gene. CDR3 region: CASSPGTGGIYEQYF. The CDR3 region has the DNA TGCGCCAGCAGCCCGGGGACAGGGGGTATCTACGAGCAGTACTTC.

This clone was observed a few times. The chain carries TRBV4-3 and TRBJ2-3; D is possibly TRBD1 (5 bases). Germline CDR1 reads LGHNA; CDR2 reads YSLEER. V lost 3 bases, J lost 5 bases, and 15 bases lay in between. This CDR3 is built from 15 residues. CDR3 in amino acids: CASSQLRTSGDTQYF. CDR3 DNA: TGCGCCAGCAGCCAGTTGCGGACATCGGGAGATACGCAGTATTTT.

This clone came up a few times. The V gene is TRBV28, the J gene TRBJ2-7; D call uncertain. V lost 5 bases to trimming and J lost 2 bases, with 19 bases between them. The CDR3 sequence is 16 residues long. Germline CDR1 MDHEN, CDR2 SYDVKM. CDR3 nucleotide sequence: TGTGCCAGCAGTCCTATAGGCCTAAGGTCCACCTACGAGCAGTACTTC. This encodes CASSPIGLRSTYEQYF.

V and J are TRBV27 and TRBJ1-5; TRBD1 is a possible D gene (6 bases). Per germline, CDR1 MNHEY and CDR2 SMNVEV (reference sequence). The length of the CDR3 is 16 residues. V dropped 4 bases and J dropped 7 bases, with 20 bases sitting between them. This chain's CDR3 is CASSSRDTGEWQPQHF. The CDR3 coding sequence is TGTGCCAGCAGTTCCCGGGACACTGGGGAGTGGCAGCCCCAGCATTTT.

V and J are TRBV5-6 and TRBJ2-7; TRBD1 matches 9 bases. The CDR3 length is 18 residues. Germline CDR1 SGHDT, CDR2 YYEEEE. V lost 3 bases to trimming and J lost 1 base; unmatched junction nucleotides: 14. CDR3 DNA sequence: TGTGCCAGCAGCTCAATACCATCCGGGACAGGGCTTTCCTACGAGCAGTACTTC. Translating gives CASSSIPSGTGLSYEQYF.

The chain carries TRBV10-1 and TRBJ2-3, with D tentatively TRBD2 (5 bases). The CDR3 consists of 13 residues. Per germline, CDR1 WNHNN and CDR2 SYGVQD (reference sequence). Trimming cost V 0 bases and J 6 bases, with 7 bases left between them. CDR3 protein: CASSESGVDTQYF. As DNA, the CDR3 is TGCGCCAGCAGTGAGTCCGGGGTCGATACGCAGTATTTT.

The chain uses TRBV5-4 and TRBJ2-7; no clear D. Trimming removed 3 bases at V and 1 base at J, with 8 bases between. CDR1 SGHNT and CDR2 YYREEE come from the germline V gene (reference sequence). CDR3 length equals 13 residues. The CDR3 reads CASSYGPSYEQYF. The CDR3 DNA sequence: TGTGCCAGCAGCTACGGGCCATCCTACGAGCAGTACTTC.

A few counts support this clone. This chain links TRBV5-1 with TRBJ1-2, with D tentatively TRBD1 (6 bases). Germline loops: CDR1 SGHRS, CDR2 YFSETQ. V was cut by 3 bases and J by 4 bases, with 16 bases left in between. The CDR3 is 15 amino acids. The CDR3 sequence is CASSSLPGQTYGYTF. Here the CDR3 DNA reads TGCGCCAGCAGCTCTCTCCCGGGACAAACCTATGGCTACACCTTC.

This clone was counted a few times. This chain uses TRBV5-1 with TRBJ2-5, with 8 bases fitting TRBD2. V gave up 2 bases and J gave up 4 bases; unmatched junction bases: 10. Germline CDR1 is SGHRS and CDR2 is YFSETQ. The CDR3 is 16 residues long. CDR3 in amino acids: CASSLQPAGERETQYF. The CDR3 DNA reads TGCGCCAGCAGCTTACAACCAGCGGGAGAAAGAGAGACCCAGTACTTC.

This clone came up a few times. The V call is TRBV4-3, the J call TRBJ2-4, with 14 nucleotides matching TRBD2. Germline V CDR1 and CDR2: LGHNA, YSLEER. After removal of 4 bases from V and 3 bases from J, the junction contained 8 bases not matched to a gene. The CDR3 runs to 18 residues. The CDR3 loop is CASSPGTSGSRGKNIQYF. The CDR3 DNA reads as TGCGCCAGCAGCCCCGGGACTAGCGGGAGTCGTGGCAAAAACATTCAGTACTTC.

CDR3 loop: CASSLQRVAGFPEQFF. CDR3 nucleotide sequence: TGTGCCAGCTCACTCCAAAGAGTAGCGGGATTCCCTGAGCAGTTCTTC. This chain links TRBV18 with TRBJ2-1; the match to TRBD2 covers 8 bases. V dropped 4 bases and J dropped 9; count of bases not matched to a gene: 14. Per the germline V gene, CDR1 is KGHSH and CDR2 is LQKENI. This CDR3 has 16 residues.

V usage is TRBV7-6 and J usage is TRBJ1-5, with 10 nucleotides matching TRBD1. V lost 1 base and J lost 10; bases outside the gene matches: 7. The CDR3 contains 15 residues. Looked up from germline, CDR1 is SGHVS and CDR2 is FNYEAQ. Written as DNA, the CDR3 is TGTGCCAGCAGCTTAGAAGGACAGGGGGATGGACCCCAGCATTTT. Amino acid sequence: CASSLEGQGDGPQHF.

This clone has more than one count but fewer than ten. The rearrangement links TRBV7-9 to TRBJ2-5, with TRBD1 matching over 8 bases. Gene TRBJ2-7 matches the end of the DNA better, so the J call may be wrong. Germline assignment: CDR1 SEHNR and CDR2 FQNEAQ (reference sequence). CDR3 length: 13 residues. The CDR3 reads CASRPTGADEQYF. DNA for the CDR3: TGTGCCAGCAGGCCGACAGGGGCTGACGAGCAGTACTTC.

The chain employs TRBV7-3 and TRBJ2-5, with TRBD2 matching over 10 bases. Germline assignment: CDR1 SGHTA and CDR2 FQGTGA. V was pared by 5 bases and J by 3 bases, with 6 bases of the junction left unmatched. This CDR3 comprises 15 residues. The CDR3 coding sequence is TGTGCCAGCAGCCCCAGCGGGAGGGACGAAGAGACCCAGTACTTC. As protein: CASSPSGRDEETQYF.

CDR3 in DNA: TGTGCCAGCAGTTTGGGGGGAAATTCACCCCTCCACTTT. It yields the protein CASSLGGNSPLHF. This chain links TRBV27 with TRBJ1-6, with D possibly matching TRBD1 (5 bases). The V end lost 3 bases, the J end lost 7 bases, and 7 bases lay between the germline ends. The V gene's germline CDR1 is MNHEY and CDR2 SMNVEV (reference sequence). CDR3 length: 13 amino acids.